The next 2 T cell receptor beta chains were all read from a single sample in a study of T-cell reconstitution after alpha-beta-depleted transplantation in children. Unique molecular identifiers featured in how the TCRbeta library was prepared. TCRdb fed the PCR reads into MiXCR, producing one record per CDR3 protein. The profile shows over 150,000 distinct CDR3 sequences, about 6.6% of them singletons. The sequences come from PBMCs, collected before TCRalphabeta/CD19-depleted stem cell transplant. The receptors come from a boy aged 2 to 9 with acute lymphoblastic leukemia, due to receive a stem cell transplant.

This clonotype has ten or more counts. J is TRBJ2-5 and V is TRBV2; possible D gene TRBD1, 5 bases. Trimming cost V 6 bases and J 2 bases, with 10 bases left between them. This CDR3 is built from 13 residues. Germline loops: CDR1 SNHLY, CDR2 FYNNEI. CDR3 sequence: CASRLQGQETQYF. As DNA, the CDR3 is TGTGCCAGCAGACTTCAGGGTCAAGAGACCCAGTACTTC.

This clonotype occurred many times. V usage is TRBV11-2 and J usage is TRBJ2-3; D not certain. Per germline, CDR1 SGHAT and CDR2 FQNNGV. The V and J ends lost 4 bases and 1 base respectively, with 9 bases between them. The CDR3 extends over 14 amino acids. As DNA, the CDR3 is TGTGCCAGCAGCTCCAGAGCCGGCACAGATACGCAGTATTTT. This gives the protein CASSSRAGTDTQYF.